This entry is about one T cell receptor beta chain. Its antigen is undetermined. TCRdb re-called the 5' RACE reads and shows each CDR3 protein once, DNA omitted. The repertoire table contains just under 150,000 distinct CDR3 sequences. The germline V gene encodes CDR1 SGHVS and CDR2 FNYEAQ. The CDR3 runs 15 residues. The sample originates from a study of T cells expressing NK-cell markers. Study-level results: NKG2C+ dominant clonotypes from roughly 6 donors made up roughly 1.0-7.0% of CD8+ T cells.

The chain links TRBV7-6 to TRBJ2-3; TCRdb calls TRBD2, which cannot be checked without DNA. This TCR derives from a man between 18 and 29 years old in good health. The specimen was blood T cells: a sorted CD56 or NKG2C T cell subset, CD4+ or CD8+ T cells, or bulk PBMC T cells (not recorded which). The CDR3: CASTLGAGSTDTQYF.